The 29 T cell receptor beta chains below were found in one sample sequenced in a study of read filtering for tumor transcriptome and immune sequencing. The library was built from 400 to 500 ng RNA with molecular barcoded adaptors for alpha/delta and beta/gamma chains. TCRdb re-called the reads through MiXCR, storing one row per CDR3 protein. The sample consists of roughly 67,000 distinct CDR3 sequences, roughly 19% of them appearing once. The sequencing input was a population of CD138-negative cells sorted from bone marrow. These receptors originate from a donor aged 40 or over with multiple myeloma.

This clonotype was picked up many times. CDR3 amino acids: CASSQGGGSVPYNEQFF. The CDR3 DNA reads TGCGCCAGCAGCCAAGGTGGAGGTTCGGTACCCTACAATGAGCAGTTCTTC. The chain links TRBV4-3 to TRBJ2-1; possible D gene TRBD2, 5 bases. The CDR3 has 17 residues. CDR1 is LGHNA and CDR2 is YSLEER in the germline V gene. Between the trimmed V and J ends, which lost 1 base and 2 bases, there was a span of 15 bases.

This clonotype has a count of ten or more. The chain carries TRBV13 and TRBJ1-5; 8 nucleotides match TRBD1. Germline CDR1 PRHDT, CDR2 FYEKMQ (reference sequence). The CDR3 extends over 15 amino acids. J gave up 2 bases and V 0 bases, and 0 bases lay outside the gene matches. CDR3 in amino acids: CASSLGTGGNQPQHF. The CDR3 region has the DNA TGTGCCAGCAGCTTAGGGACAGGGGGCAATCAGCCCCAGCATTTT.

Comment on this clonotype: Since a much larger clone is just one base distant, this may be a read error. This chain connects TRBV28 to TRBJ2-7, with unresolved D. The CDR3 length is 13 residues. CDR1 and CDR2 (germline): MDHEN, SYDVKM. The germline V and J ends were trimmed by 5 bases and 2 bases, with 10 bases remaining between them. This CDR3 reads CASSPALPYEQYF. CDR3 nucleotides: TGTGCCAGCAGTCCGGCCCTCCCCTACGAGCAGTACTTC.

J is TRBJ2-1 and V is TRBV14; no clear D. CDR3 length: 16 amino acids. Germline V gene sequence: CDR1 SGHDN, CDR2 FVKESK. The germline V and J ends were trimmed by 0 bases and 3 bases, with 12 bases remaining between them. CDR3 in DNA: TGTGCCAGCAGCCAAGATCCCCCTGCCTACTACAATGAGCAGTTCTTC. Its translation is CASSQDPPAYYNEQFF.

This clonotype was counted many times. The chain recombines TRBV20-1 with TRBJ1-1; D remains unclear. CDR3 length equals 13 residues. The germline gives CDR1 DFQATT, CDR2 SNEGSKA (reference sequence). V lost 2 bases and J lost 1, with 8 bases in between. CDR3 amino acids: CSARSRENTEAFF. CDR3 in DNA: TGCAGTGCTAGATCGCGGGAGAACACTGAAGCTTTCTTT.

This clonotype has ten or more counts. V usage is TRBV5-1 and J usage is TRBJ2-7; D not resolved. This CDR3 comprises 12 residues. Germline V gene data show CDR1 as SGHRS and CDR2 as YFSETQ. The ends were cut back, 4 bases at V and 2 bases at J, with 7 bases in the middle. As DNA, the CDR3 is TGCGCCAGCAGCCAGAGTGCCTACGAGCAGTACTTC. This sequence encodes CASSQSAYEQYF.

This clonotype was counted many times. The V gene is TRBV20-1, the J gene TRBJ2-4; the D call may be TRBD1 or TRBD2 (5 bases each). CDR1 is DFQATT, CDR2 SNEGSKA, per germline (reference sequence). The CDR3 runs 13 residues. Trimming took 5 bases from V and 6 from J, leaving 14 bases between them. CDR3: CSAWNSDRNIQYF. The CDR3, as DNA: TGCAGTGCTTGGAATAGCGACAGAAACATTCAGTACTTC.

This clonotype was seen ten or more times. The chain's CDR3 is CASGETQGVGDTQYF. The DNA of the CDR3 is TGTGCCAGCGGCGAAACACAGGGGGTTGGAGATACGCAGTATTTT. The V call is TRBV7-9, the J call TRBJ2-3; 8 bases match TRBD1. The junction had 12 bases not matched to a gene; V was cut back by 8 bases and J by 5 bases. This CDR3 is 15 amino acids long. Germline-derived CDR1 and CDR2 are SEHNR and FQNEAQ (reference sequence).

This clonotype was detected ten times or more. The rearrangement joins TRBV28 to TRBJ1-2, with TRBD1 as a possible D gene (6 bases). Trimming took off 2 bases at V and 6 bases at J, with 10 bases between the two ends. CDR1 and CDR2 (germline): MDHEN, SYDVKM. This CDR3 spans 13 amino acids. The CDR3 DNA sequence: TGTGCCAGCAGTTTAGTCGGGGGCCATGGCTACACCTTC. Amino acids: CASSLVGGHGYTF.

This clonotype was counted ten times or more. The CDR3 region has the DNA TGTGCCAGCAGTGGAAGAGACACCTTTTCTTCCTACGAGCAGTACTTC. It specifies CASSGRDTFSSYEQYF. This chain connects TRBV6-5 to TRBJ2-7; D remains ambiguous. This CDR3 is built from 16 residues. V was cut by 5 bases and J by 1 base, with 18 bases left in between. From germline, CDR1 is MNHEY and CDR2 SVGAGI.

The CDR3 loop reads CSAGGTGVRPEQYF. The CDR3, as DNA: TGCAGTGCTGGAGGGACAGGGGTAAGACCCGAGCAGTACTTC. The chain employs TRBV20-1 and TRBJ2-7; 10 nucleotides line up with TRBD1. Germline CDR1 and CDR2: DFQATT and SNEGSKA (reference sequence). This CDR3 is 14 amino acids long. J lost 6 bases, V lost 5 bases, and 10 bases had no gene match.

Ten or more counts support this clonotype. The genes are TRBV20-1 and TRBJ1-1, with D possibly matching TRBD1 (5 bases). The V end lost 3 bases, the J end lost 5 bases, and 13 bases lay between the germline ends. This CDR3 is 13 amino acids long. Germline lookup yields CDR1 DFQATT and CDR2 SNEGSKA (reference sequence). The CDR3 nucleotides are TGCAGTGCTAGGTGGGGGGGAAGGACTGAAGCTTTCTTT. Protein sequence: CSARWGGRTEAFF.

Note on this clonotype: A clone one base away is much larger, so this may be a read error. The chain couples TRBV11-2 to TRBJ2-1; D is perhaps TRBD2 (6 bases). The CDR3 runs to 16 residues. CDR1 is SGHAT and CDR2 is FQNNGV in the germline V gene. The CDR3 loop is CASCLVTGTVYNEQFF. The CDR3 DNA reads TGTGCCAGCTGCTTAGTTACCGGGACTGTTTACAATGAGCAGTTCTTC. Variable domain in full (rest from reference TRBV11-2 and TRBJ2-1): EAGVAQSPRYKIIEKRQSVAFWCNPISGHATLYWYQQILGQGPKLLIQFQNNGVVDDSQLPKDRFSAERLKGVDSTLKIQPAKLEDSAVYLCASCLVTGTVYNEQFFGPGTRLTVL.

Regarding this clonotype: This may be a read error: a much more frequent sequence differs by one nucleotide. The chain recombines TRBV6-5 with TRBJ2-2; D may be TRBD2 (6 bases). CDR3 length: 14 residues. The germline V gene has CDR1 MNHEY and CDR2 SVGAGI. The CDR3 loop reads CASSLRLAVGVLFF. DNA for the CDR3: TGTGCCAGCAGCCTAAGATTAGCGGTCGGGGTGCTGTTTTTT.

On this clonotype: A clone one base away is much larger, so this may be a read error. The rearrangement uses TRBV20-1 and TRBJ2-3, with D perhaps being TRBD1 or TRBD2 (5 bases each). V was cut by 3 bases and J by 5 bases, with 30 bases left in between. Germline CDR1 DFQATT, CDR2 SNEGSKA (reference sequence). The CDR3 length is 19 residues. The CDR3 spells CSASGGQGRHGGLQDTQYF. The DNA of the CDR3 is TGCAGTGCTAGCGGAGGTCAGGGTCGTCATGGTGGACTGCAAGATACGCAGTATTTT.

V is TRBV29-1 and J is TRBJ2-3, with D perhaps TRBD2 (5 bases). This CDR3 is built from 12 residues. The germline CDR1 and CDR2 sequences are SQVTM and ANQGSEA. V lost 7 bases and J lost 1, with 9 bases in between. CDR3 in DNA: TGCAGCGGGAACGGGGGCACAGATACGCAGTATTTT. Protein product: CSGNGGTDTQYF.

This clonotype was counted ten times or more. The chain combines TRBV29-1 with TRBJ2-1; 8 positions match TRBD1. V was pared by 3 bases and J by 4 bases, with 5 bases of the junction left unmatched. CDR1 and CDR2 (germline): SQVTM, ANQGSEA. The CDR3 runs to 14 residues. The CDR3 is CSVDPGGMYNEQFF. The CDR3 coding sequence is TGCAGCGTTGATCCAGGGGGCATGTACAATGAGCAGTTCTTC.

This clonotype was counted a few times. The rearrangement joins TRBV24-1 to TRBJ1-5; possibly TRBD1 for D (6 bases). V was trimmed by 5 bases and J by 7 bases, leaving 11 bases between them. From germline, CDR1 is KGHDR and CDR2 SFDVKD. The CDR3 loop spans 13 amino acids. CDR3 DNA sequence: TGTGCCACCAGTGGGCCCCAGGGGCAGCCCCAGCATTTT. It yields the protein CATSGPQGQPQHF.

Many counts were recorded for this clonotype. The chain links TRBV20-1 to TRBJ1-6; D unclear. V lost 4 bases to trimming and J lost 4 bases, with 8 bases between them. The CDR3 loop spans 13 amino acids. Germline V gene data show CDR1 as DFQATT and CDR2 as SNEGSKA (reference sequence). CDR3 nucleotide sequence: TGCAGTGCTAAAACAGATTATAATTCACCCCTCCACTTT. It translates to CSAKTDYNSPLHF.

The chain employs TRBV19 and TRBJ2-1; 8 bases align to TRBD1. Germline V lookup: CDR1 LNHDA, CDR2 SQIVND (reference sequence). V lost 6 bases, J lost 2 bases, and 3 bases stayed unmatched. The CDR3 contains 14 residues. CDR3 coding DNA: TGTGCCAGTAGACAGACAGGGGCCTACAATGAGCAGTTCTTC. Amino acids: CASRQTGAYNEQFF.

This clonotype was found many times. The V call is TRBV6-5, the J call TRBJ2-1; TRBD1 might be the D (6 bases). The germline V gene has CDR1 MNHEY and CDR2 SVGAGI. The CDR3 consists of 16 residues. Trimming cost V 6 bases and J 3 bases, with 18 bases left between them. CDR3 coding DNA: TGTGCCAGCAGCACAAACAGGGTAGCCGTCTACAATGAGCAGTTCTTC. Translating it yields CASSTNRVAVYNEQFF.

Worth noting for this clonotype: Mismatch with germline at one junction end may stem from a read error. The rearrangement links TRBV5-6 to TRBJ2-5, with D perhaps matching TRBD1 (5 bases). CDR1 is SGHDT and CDR2 is YYEEEE in the germline V gene. The length of the CDR3 is 13 residues. The CDR3 loop reads CASSMDTQEPQYF. The CDR3 DNA reads as TGTGCCAGCAGCATGGACACCCAAGAGCCCCAGTACTTC.

V is TRBV7-8 and J is TRBJ1-3; D unresolved. V lost 4 bases and J lost 7, with 8 bases in between. This CDR3 is built from 12 residues. Germline V gene sequence: CDR1 SGHVS, CDR2 FQNEAQ. The CDR3 DNA follows: TGTGCCAGCAGCTCAGGTGGTAACACCATATATTTT. This sequence encodes CASSSGGNTIYF.

The chain carries TRBV19 and TRBJ2-7; no reliable D call. Germline V gene data show CDR1 as LNHDA and CDR2 as SQIVND (reference sequence). V was cut by 2 bases and J by 0 bases, with 11 bases left in between. The CDR3 runs 15 residues. CDR3 bases: TGTGCCAGTAGTATACCAGCGTGGAGCTCCTACGAGCAGTACTTC. The encoded protein is CASSIPAWSSYEQYF.

This clonotype was observed at least ten times. The genes are TRBV4-1 and TRBJ2-2, with 12 positions matching TRBD2. CDR1 is MGHRA and CDR2 is YSYEKL in the germline V gene. J was trimmed by 8 bases and V by 1 base; bases with no gene match: 11. The CDR3 totals 18 residues. DNA for the CDR3: TGCGCCAGCAGCCAAGGATTAGGGACTAGCGGGTTCGGTGGGGAGCTGTTTTTT. As protein: CASSQGLGTSGFGGELFF.

This clonotype was detected many times. This chain connects TRBV20-1 to TRBJ1-1, with D perhaps matching TRBD1 (5 bases). This CDR3 comprises 15 residues. Germline V gene sequence: CDR1 DFQATT, CDR2 SNEGSKA (reference sequence). Trimming removed 0 bases from V and 1 base from J, with 12 bases in between. The CDR3 reads CSARDSGRPNTEAFF. Here the CDR3 DNA reads TGCAGTGCTAGAGATTCGGGACGGCCGAACACTGAAGCTTTCTTT.

Worth noting for this clonotype: The missing conserved phenylalanine or tryptophan at the end of this CDR3 makes a read error likely. No DNA is shown, since the ends of the CDR3 on it are uncertain; the CDR3 is the one TCRdb lists. V and J are TRBV20-1 and TRBJ2-1; the table's D call of TRBD1 was not tested on the DNA. Counting both end residues, the CDR3 totals 13 amino acids. Germline CDR1 reads DFQATT; CDR2 reads SNEGSKA (reference sequence). The CDR3: CSARSPDINEQSL.

This clonotype was counted ten times or more. The V call is TRBV3-2, the J call TRBJ2-3; the listed D gene, TRBD2, was not tested against the DNA. TRBV3-2 is reported as a pseudogene. The CDR3 is made up of 18 amino acids. The CDR3 nucleotides are TGTGCCAGCAGCCAAGAGGGTTCGAGCGGGGGGACTCTAGATACGCAGTATTTT. This translates into CASSQEGSSGGTLDTQYF.

A few counts support this clonotype. V usage is TRBV20-1 and J usage is TRBJ1-4; D unclear. The germline CDR1 and CDR2 sequences are DFQATT and SNEGSKA (reference sequence). CDR3 length equals 15 residues. The germline V and J ends were trimmed by 6 bases and 0 bases, with 14 bases remaining between them. CDR3 sequence reads: CSAMRQGATNEKLFF. The DNA for the CDR3 is TGCAGTGCGATGAGACAAGGAGCAACTAATGAAAAACTGTTTTTT.